The rows below give T cell receptor beta chains drawn from one sample of a study of post-analysis software for immune sequencing data. TCRdb itself ran the PCR reads through MiXCR, one entry per CDR3 protein. The profile shows around 200,000 distinct CDR3 sequences, over 25% of them singletons. Input material: blood. Source of these receptors: a girl under 18 with multiple sclerosis. CDR3s include the opening cysteine and the closing phenylalanine or tryptophan. The D gene is left open where the match is weak. Clone size is not always given. Where it is, it says once, few, many or a class for expanded clones.

abundance,d_gene,j_gene,v_gene,CDR3nt,CDR3aa
NA,NA,TRBJ2-4,TRBV30,TGTGCCTGGAGTGTATCCTTTCGGGATCATATTCAGTACTTC,CAWSVSFRDHIQYF
many,TRBD1,TRBJ1-5,TRBV9,TGTGCCAGCAGCGTCGGACAGGGGGCGAATCAGCCCCAGCATTTT,CASSVGQGANQPQHF
NA,NA,TRBJ2-5,TRBV11-1,TGTGCCAGCAGCCAGGGGAACGACGAGCGGTACTTC,CASSQGNDERYF
NA,NA,TRBJ1-4,TRBV5-1,TGCGCCAGCAGCTTCGGACAGCATCCTGAAAAACTGTTTTTT,CASSFGQHPEKLFF
many,TRBD1,TRBJ2-1,TRBV28,TGTGCCAGCAGCCCTATCCCTCGGGGACAGGGGAAGCGAGCGGGAGCAAATGAGCAGTTCTTC,CASSPIPRGQGKRAGANEQFF
many,NA,TRBJ2-3,TRBV6-6,TGTGCCAGCAGCCATAGAGGGACTAGCACAGATACGCAGTATTTT,CASSHRGTSTDTQYF
many,NA,TRBJ1-2,TRBV20-1,TGCAGTGCGAAAGAAAAAACAGTTAACTATGGCTACACCTTC,CSAKEKTVNYGYTF
NA,NA,TRBJ2-5,TRBV6-6,NA,CAGSYGCYEQYF
many,TRBD1,TRBJ2-7,TRBV28,TGTGCCAGCAGTTTTCGGGGACAGGGTCCCTACGAGCAGTACTTC,CASSFRGQGPYEQYF
many,NA,TRBJ1-6,TRBV12-3/TRBV12-4,TGTGCCAGCAATCGACAGAATTCACCCCTCCACTTT,CASNRQNSPLHF
many,TRBD1,TRBJ2-7,TRBV6-1,TGTGCCAGCAGCGGGACAGGGCACGACGAGCAGTACTTC,CASSGTGHDEQYF
many,TRBD2,TRBJ2-3,TRBV25-1,TGTGCCAGCAGTCGGACTAGCGGGAGTACGACAGATACGCAGTATTTT,CASSRTSGSTTDTQYF
NA,TRBD2,TRBJ2-3,TRBV15,TGTGCCACCAGCAGAGGCCCGGGGAGGGAGACAGATACGCAGTATTTT,CATSRGPGRETDTQYF
many,TRBD1,TRBJ2-5,TRBV5-1,TGCGCCAGCAGCTTGGGGGTCCAGGGGGCCGGAGAGACCCAGTACTTC,CASSLGVQGAGETQYF
NA,NA,TRBJ1-1,TRBV20-1,TGCAGTGCTAGAGATGGGGGAAACACTGAAGCTTTCTTT,CSARDGGNTEAFF
NA,NA,TRBJ2-3,TRBV7-9,TGTGCCAGCAGCCCCCTAATTGGAGGGCTCACAGATACGCAGTATTTT,CASSPLIGGLTDTQYF
few,TRBD2,TRBJ2-3,TRBV28,TGTGCCAGCAGTTTAGAAATTAGCGGGAGAGGCTCAGATACGCAGTATTTT,CASSLEISGRGSDTQYF
many,TRBD1,TRBJ2-1,TRBV2,TGTGCCAGCAGGGCAGGGGGCGCCTACAATGAGCAGTTCTTC,CASRAGGAYNEQFF